The 18 T cell receptor beta chains in this list originate from one sample, sequenced in a study of T cell changes during pregnancy in multiple sclerosis. Only in-frame clones appear in the TCRdb table, and some are missing; sequencing was by immunoSEQ multiplex PCR. The repertoire holds under 50,000 clones, 90% to 95% seen once, with about 8.3% in the top ten. Sample: CD8+ T cells from peripheral blood mononuclear cells, taken in the third trimester of pregnancy. All receptors derive from a female donor with multiple sclerosis, enrolled in a pregnancy study.

The chain couples TRBV13 to TRBJ1-2; 8 positions agree with TRBD1. V was clipped by 5 bases and J by 8 bases; unmatched bases: 4. CDR1 and CDR2 from the germline V gene are PRHDT and FYEKMQ (reference sequence). The CDR3 runs 12 residues. The CDR3 sequence: CASSEDREGYTF. The CDR3 nucleotides are TGTGCCAGCAGCGAGGACAGGGAAGGCTACACCTTC.

The chain carries TRBV7-6 and TRBJ2-1; the match to TRBD2 covers 10 bases. CDR3 length equals 15 residues. CDR1 and CDR2 (germline): SGHVS, FNYEAQ. The J segment lost 4 bases and the V segment lost 5 bases, leaving 5 bases of the junction unmatched. CDR3 sequence (DNA): TGTGCCAGCAGCCAACTTAGCGGGGGGTACAATGAGCAGTTCTTC. Translating it yields CASSQLSGGYNEQFF.

The CDR3 bases are TGTGCCAGCAGTGAACAGCCAGCGAACTATGGCTACACCTTC. It codes for CASSEQPANYGYTF. The rearrangement joins TRBV6-1 to TRBJ1-2; D call uncertain. Looked up from germline, CDR1 is MNHNS and CDR2 is SASEGT. CDR3 length: 14 residues. The V end was cut by 2 bases, the J end by 2 bases, with 9 bases between.

This chain links TRBV29-1 with TRBJ2-3; 9 bases agree with TRBD2. V shed 6 bases, J shed 0 bases, and the junction held 1 base outside the gene matches. CDR1 is SQVTM, CDR2 ANQGSEA, per germline. The CDR3 is 13 residues long. CDR3 nucleotide sequence: TGCAGCGTAACTAGCGGGAGCACAGATACGCAGTATTTT. Its translation: CSVTSGSTDTQYF.

The chain couples TRBV19 to TRBJ1-1; D is perhaps TRBD1 (6 bases). This CDR3 is 16 amino acids long. The germline V gene encodes CDR1 LNHDA and CDR2 SQIVND (reference sequence). Trimming removed 3 bases at V and 8 bases at J, with 22 bases between. CDR3 sequence reads: CASSILTGGQEGEAFF. In DNA form, the CDR3 reads TGTGCCAGTAGTATTTTGACGGGGGGGCAGGAAGGGGAAGCTTTCTTT. Complete variable domain (other parts from reference TRBV19 and TRBJ1-1): DGGITQSPKYLFRKEGQNVTLSCEQNLNHDAMYWYRQDPGQGLRLIYYSQIVNDFQKGDIAEGYSVSREKKESFPLTVTSAQKNPTAFYLCASSILTGGQEGEAFFGQGTRLTVV.

This chain uses TRBV19 with TRBJ1-6, with 9 bases fitting TRBD1. V shed 4 bases and J 8 bases; nucleotides not matched to a gene: 6. CDR3 length: 15 residues. CDR1 and CDR2 from the germline V gene are LNHDA and SQIVND (reference sequence). The DNA for the CDR3 is TGTGCCAGTAGTAATACGGACAGGGGCGATTCACCCCTCCACTTT. As protein: CASSNTDRGDSPLHF.

This chain connects TRBV9 to TRBJ2-3; 7 bases are a match to TRBD2. CDR3 length equals 16 residues. Germline V gene sequence: CDR1 SGDLS, CDR2 YYNGEE. V lost 0 bases and J lost 2; bases outside the gene matches: 6. CDR3 bases: TGTGCCAGCAGCGTAGCGGCGGGGGAGTTCACAGATACGCAGTATTTT. It codes for CASSVAAGEFTDTQYF.

This sequence joins TRBV7-9 and TRBJ2-7; 8 bases map to TRBD1. Germline CDR1 SEHNR, CDR2 FQNEAQ (reference sequence). The CDR3 is 18 residues long. Trimming took 1 base from V and 3 from J; bases not matched to a gene: 14. The CDR3 sequence: CASSLEGGQANTFYEQYF. The CDR3 nucleotides are TGTGCCAGCAGCTTAGAGGGGGGACAGGCCAACACCTTCTACGAGCAGTACTTC.

V gene TRBV9 combines with J gene TRBJ2-5; D is possibly TRBD1 (6 bases). The CDR3 spans 15 residues. V gave up 0 bases and J gave up 5 bases, with 14 bases separating them. CDR1 is SGDLS, CDR2 YYNGEE, per germline. The CDR3 nucleotides read TGTGCCAGCAGCGTAGGACAGGACTCAGGGGAGACCCAGTACTTC. Protein sequence: CASSVGQDSGETQYF.

This chain joins TRBV11-2 and TRBJ2-7, with no clear D. The CDR3 is 13 amino acids. V was shortened by 0 bases and J by 0 bases, with 3 bases between the two germline ends. Germline loops: CDR1 SGHAT, CDR2 FQNNGV. The CDR3 DNA reads TGTGCCAGCAGCTTAGAACTCTCCTACGAGCAGTACTTC. Translating gives CASSLELSYEQYF.

The rearrangement links TRBV4-1 to TRBJ1-1, with D hard to call. This CDR3 spans 11 amino acids. The germline CDR1 and CDR2 sequences are MGHRA and YSYEKL. Trimming removed 5 bases at V and 10 bases at J, with 11 bases between. The CDR3: CASSGPLTAFF. As DNA, the CDR3 is TGCGCCAGCAGCGGGCCTTTGACAGCTTTCTTT.

J is TRBJ2-2 and V is TRBV19, with 11 bases lining up with TRBD1. The V and J ends lost 3 bases and 4 bases, in that order; junction bases with no gene match: 1. CDR3 size: 15 residues. Germline CDR1 and CDR2: LNHDA and SQIVND (reference sequence). The chain's CDR3 is CASSIGTGGTGELFF. CDR3 in DNA: TGTGCCAGTAGTATTGGGACAGGGGGCACCGGGGAGCTGTTTTTT.

The chain uses TRBV11-2 and TRBJ2-2; D might be TRBD1 (6 bases). V was shortened by 0 bases and J by 3 bases, with 14 bases between the two germline ends. CDR3 size: 17 residues. Germline V gene sequence: CDR1 SGHAT, CDR2 FQNNGV. CDR3 residues: CASSLERGDTYTGELFF. CDR3 bases: TGTGCCAGCAGCTTAGAGAGAGGGGACACTTACACCGGGGAGCTGTTTTTT.

The rearrangement uses TRBV27 and TRBJ1-3, with a tentative D call TRBD1 (6 bases). The CDR3 runs to 15 residues. CDR1 and CDR2 (germline): MNHEY, SMNVEV (reference sequence). Trimming cost V 2 bases and J 0 bases, with 8 bases left between them. In nucleotides, the CDR3 is TGTGCCAGCAGTTTAGGGGGCTTCTCTGGAAACACCATATATTTT. Its protein is CASSLGGFSGNTIYF.

This sequence joins TRBV29-1 and TRBJ2-7; TRBD1 aligns across 10 bases. V dropped 4 bases and J dropped 1; count of bases not matched to a gene: 4. The CDR3 extends over 14 amino acids. Per the germline V gene, CDR1 is SQVTM and CDR2 is ANQGSEA. As DNA, the CDR3 is TGCAGCGTTGCCGGGGACAGGGGATCCTACGAGCAGTACTTC. Encoded protein: CSVAGDRGSYEQYF.

The rearrangement links TRBV29-1 to TRBJ2-7; D gene ambiguous. The CDR3 consists of 11 residues. Trimming stripped 1 base from V and 4 bases from J, with 5 bases between. Germline lookup yields CDR1 SQVTM and CDR2 ANQGSEA. The DNA for the CDR3 is TGCAGCGTTGAAGGCAGGTACGAGCAGTACTTC. This gives the protein CSVEGRYEQYF.

This rearrangement joins TRBV11-2 to TRBJ2-1; TRBD1 might be the D (5 bases). Germline V CDR1 and CDR2: SGHAT, FQNNGV. V lost 6 bases and J 5 bases, leaving 17 bases between the germline ends. The CDR3 contains 15 residues. The CDR3 coding sequence is TGTGCCAGCAGTTCAATTCGGACAAGGAACAATGAGCAGTTCTTC. It codes for CASSSIRTRNNEQFF.

The chain joins TRBV2 to TRBJ2-3; TRBD2 agrees at 8 bases. V was clipped by 7 bases and J by 2 bases; unmatched bases: 11. The CDR3 sequence is 16 residues long. Germline V gene data show CDR1 as SNHLY and CDR2 as FYNNEI. CDR3 residues: CASNTLGGGPTDTQYF. DNA for the CDR3: TGTGCCAGCAATACCCTAGGCGGGGGGCCCACAGATACGCAGTATTTT.